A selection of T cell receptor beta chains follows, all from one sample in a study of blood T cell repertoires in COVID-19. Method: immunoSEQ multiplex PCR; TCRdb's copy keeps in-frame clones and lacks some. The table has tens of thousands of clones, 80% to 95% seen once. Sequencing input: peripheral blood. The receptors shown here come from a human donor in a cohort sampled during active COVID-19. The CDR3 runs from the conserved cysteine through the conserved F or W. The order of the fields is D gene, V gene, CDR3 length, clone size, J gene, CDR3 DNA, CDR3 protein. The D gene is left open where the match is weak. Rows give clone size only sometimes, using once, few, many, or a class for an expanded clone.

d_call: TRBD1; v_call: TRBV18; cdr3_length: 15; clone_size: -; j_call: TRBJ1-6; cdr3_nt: TGTGCCAGCTCACCATCGGGACAGATTAATTCACCCCTCCACTTT; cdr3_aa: CASSPSGQINSPLHF
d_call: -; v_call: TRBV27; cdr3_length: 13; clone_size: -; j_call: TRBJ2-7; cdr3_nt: TGTGCCAGCAGTTTCGGGGGCTCCTACGAGCAGTACTTC; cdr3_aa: CASSFGGSYEQYF
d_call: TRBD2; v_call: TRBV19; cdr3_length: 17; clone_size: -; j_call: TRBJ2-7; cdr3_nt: TGTGCCACTCCCGACGGGGTAGCGGGGGGTGTGACCTACGAGCAGTACTTC; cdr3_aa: CATPDGVAGGVTYEQYF
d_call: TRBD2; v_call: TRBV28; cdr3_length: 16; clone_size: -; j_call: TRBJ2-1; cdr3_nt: TGTGCCAGCAGTTTGGGGATTAGCGGGGGCTACAATGAGCAGTTCTTC; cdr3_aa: CASSLGISGGYNEQFF
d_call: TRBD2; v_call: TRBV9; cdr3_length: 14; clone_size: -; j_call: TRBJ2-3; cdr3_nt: TGTGCCAGCAGGCGCGGGGGGGTCACAGATACGCAGTATTTT; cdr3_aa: CASRRGGVTDTQYF
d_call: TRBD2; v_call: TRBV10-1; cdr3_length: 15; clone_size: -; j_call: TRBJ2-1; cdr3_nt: TGCGCCAGCAGCCCTCCCCGAAGCGGGGGGAATGAGCAGTTCTTC; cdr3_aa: CASSPPRSGGNEQFF
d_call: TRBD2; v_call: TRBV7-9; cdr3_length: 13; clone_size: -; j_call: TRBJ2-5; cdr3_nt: TGTGCCAGCCTCGGGGGGGCCTGGGAGACCCAGTACTTC; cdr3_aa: CASLGGAWETQYF
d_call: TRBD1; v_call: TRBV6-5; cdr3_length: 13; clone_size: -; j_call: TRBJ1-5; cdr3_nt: TGTGCCAGCAGTACAGACAGGGGTCAGCCCCAGCATTTT; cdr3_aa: CASSTDRGQPQHF
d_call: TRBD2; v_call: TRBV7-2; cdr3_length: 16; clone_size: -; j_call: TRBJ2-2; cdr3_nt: TGTGCCAGCAGCCCGTCTAGCGGGGGGCGGACCGGGGAGCTGTTTTTT; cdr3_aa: CASSPSSGGRTGELFF
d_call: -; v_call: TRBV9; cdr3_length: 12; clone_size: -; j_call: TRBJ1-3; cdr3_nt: TGTGCCAGCAGCCCCAGGGGAAACACCATATATTTT; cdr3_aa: CASSPRGNTIYF
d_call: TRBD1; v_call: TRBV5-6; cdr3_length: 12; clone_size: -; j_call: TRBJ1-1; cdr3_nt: TGTGCCAGCAGCTTGAGCGGGACAGGGACTTTCTTT; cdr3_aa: CASSLSGTGTFF
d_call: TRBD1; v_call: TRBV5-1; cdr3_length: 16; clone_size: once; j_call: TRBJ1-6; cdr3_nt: TGCGCCAGCAGCTTATTCGCGGACAGGGAGAATTCACCCCTCCACTTT; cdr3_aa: CASSLFADRENSPLHF
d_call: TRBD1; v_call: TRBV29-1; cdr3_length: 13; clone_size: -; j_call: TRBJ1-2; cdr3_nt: TGCGTCTCTGGGCAGGGGGCTGGCTATGGCTACACCTTC; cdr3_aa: CVSGQGAGYGYTF
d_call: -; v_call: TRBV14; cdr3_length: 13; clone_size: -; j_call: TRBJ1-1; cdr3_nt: TGTGCCAGCAGCCAACGGGACTTAGCTGAAGCTTTCTTT; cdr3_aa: CASSQRDLAEAFF
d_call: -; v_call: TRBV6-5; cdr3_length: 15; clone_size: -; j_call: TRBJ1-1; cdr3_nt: TGTGCCAGCAGTTACTACAGCACTTCGAACACTGAAGCTTTCTTT; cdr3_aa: CASSYYSTSNTEAFF
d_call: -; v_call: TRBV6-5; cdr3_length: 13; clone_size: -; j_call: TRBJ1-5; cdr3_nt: TGTGCCAGCAGTTCTAACAGGGTTAAGCCCCAGCATTTT; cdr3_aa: CASSSNRVKPQHF
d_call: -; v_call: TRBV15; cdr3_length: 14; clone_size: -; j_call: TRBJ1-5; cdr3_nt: TGTGCCACCAGCAAGGTACAGGTCGCCGGGCCCCAGCATTTT; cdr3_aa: CATSKVQVAGPQHF
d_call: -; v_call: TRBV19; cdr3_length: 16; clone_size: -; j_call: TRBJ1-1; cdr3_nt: TGTGCCAGTAGTATCCGTAGGGGGTCAGGGCGGACTGAAGCTTTCTTT; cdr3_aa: CASSIRRGSGRTEAFF
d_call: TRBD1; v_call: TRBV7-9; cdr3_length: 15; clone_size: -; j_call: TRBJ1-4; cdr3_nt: TGTGCCAGCAGCTTAGCGTTTCAGGGGGCCGAAAAACTGTTTTTT; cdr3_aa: CASSLAFQGAEKLFF
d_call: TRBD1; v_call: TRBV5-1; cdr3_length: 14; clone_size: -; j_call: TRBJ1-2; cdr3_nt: TGCGCCAGCAGCCTTGGACAGGCCAACTATGGCTACACCTTC; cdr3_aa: CASSLGQANYGYTF
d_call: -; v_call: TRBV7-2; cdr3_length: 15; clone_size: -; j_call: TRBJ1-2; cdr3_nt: TGTGCCAGCAGCTTAGCGGGGAGGGTAGTAGATGGCTACACCTTC; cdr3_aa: CASSLAGRVVDGYTF
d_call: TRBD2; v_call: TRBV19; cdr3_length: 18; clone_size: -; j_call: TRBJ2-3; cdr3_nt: TGTGCCAGTAGCTCTCTAGCGGGGGCCTCACTAGGCCCAGATACGCAGTATTTT; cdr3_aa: CASSSLAGASLGPDTQYF
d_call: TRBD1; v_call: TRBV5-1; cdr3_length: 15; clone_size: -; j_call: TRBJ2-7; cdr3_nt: TGCGCCAGCGGCCAGTTCGGGACAGGAACCTACGAGCAGTACTTC; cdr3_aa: CASGQFGTGTYEQYF
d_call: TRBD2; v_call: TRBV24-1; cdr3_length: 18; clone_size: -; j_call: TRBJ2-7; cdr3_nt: TGTGCCACCAGTGAGGCCGGGACTAGCGGGGGGGCTTCCTACGAGCAGTACTTC; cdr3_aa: CATSEAGTSGGASYEQYF
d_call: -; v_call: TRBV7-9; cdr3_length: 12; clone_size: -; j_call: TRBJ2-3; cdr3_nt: TGTGCCAGCAGCACCACAACCGATACGCAGTATTTT; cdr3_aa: CASSTTTDTQYF